This T cell receptor (beta chain) originates from a study of OX40 agonist ivuxolimab in advanced cancers. Whole-study context: Three patients got partial responses; one had hepatocellular carcinoma and two had cutaneous melanoma.

Clones were read by immunoSEQ multiplex PCR, and TCRdb kept only the in-frame ones, dropping some. This sample yields fewer than 100,000 clones, of which roughly 93% are seen a single time; 0.33% belongs to the top ten. V lost 0 bases and J lost 5, with 13 bases in between. The CDR3 extends over 15 amino acids. The germline CDR1 and CDR2 sequences are WSHSY and SAAADI. This sample comprised CD4+ or CD8+ T cells sorted from blood, obtained in a trial of the OX40 agonist ivuxolimab. This clonotype originated in an adult with an advanced solid tumor such as melanoma, head and neck, liver or kidney cancer. This chain joins TRBV10-2 and TRBJ2-5; a possible D gene is TRBD1 (6 bases). Here the CDR3 DNA reads TGCGCCAGCAGTGAGTCGTGGTACAGGGCCGAGACCCAGTACTTC. Its translation: CASSESWYRAETQYF.